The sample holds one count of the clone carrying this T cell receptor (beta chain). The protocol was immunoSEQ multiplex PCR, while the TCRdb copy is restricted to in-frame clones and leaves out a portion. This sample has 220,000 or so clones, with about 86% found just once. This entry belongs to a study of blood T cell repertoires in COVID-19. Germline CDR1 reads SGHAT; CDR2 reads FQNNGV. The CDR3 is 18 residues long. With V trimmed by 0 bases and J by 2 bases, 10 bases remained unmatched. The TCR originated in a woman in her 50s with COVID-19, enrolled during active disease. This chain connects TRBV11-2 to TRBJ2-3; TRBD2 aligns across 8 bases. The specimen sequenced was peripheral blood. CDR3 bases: TGTGCCAGCAGCTTAGACCGTCCAACTAGCGGCCTCACAGATACGCAGTATTTT. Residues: CASSLDRPTSGLTDTQYF.